This T cell receptor beta chain was identified during a study of cytomegalovirus exposure and HLA in healthy donors. Germline V gene data show CDR1 as SQVTM and CDR2 as ANQGSEA. V was cut by 7 bases and J by 1 base, with 13 bases left in between. The CDR3 spans 13 residues. Vbeta (60) and Jbeta (13) primers were used in the PCR. Only in-frame clones appear in the TCRdb table, and some are missing; sequencing was by immunoSEQ multiplex PCR. The top ten hold 4.5% to 7% of the sample, which has approximately 89,000 clones, around two thirds seen once. This TCR came from a young woman in good health and CMV-seropositive. The specimen sequenced was PBMCs. The chain joins TRBV29-1 to TRBJ1-2, with D perhaps matching TRBD1 (6 bases). DNA of the CDR3: TGCAGCGCTCGGGACACCTTTAACTATGGCTACACCTTC. Its translation: CSARDTFNYGYTF.